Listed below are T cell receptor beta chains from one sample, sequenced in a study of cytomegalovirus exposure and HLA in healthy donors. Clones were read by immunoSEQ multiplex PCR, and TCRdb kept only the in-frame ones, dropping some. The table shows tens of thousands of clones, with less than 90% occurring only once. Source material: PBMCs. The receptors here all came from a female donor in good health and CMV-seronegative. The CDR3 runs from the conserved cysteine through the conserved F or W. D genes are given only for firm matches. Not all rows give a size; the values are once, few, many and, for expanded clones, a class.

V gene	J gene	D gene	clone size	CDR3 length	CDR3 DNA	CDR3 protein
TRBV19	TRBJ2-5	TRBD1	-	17	TGTGCCAGTAGTATACCTTCCGCCAGGGGGAGACCCTACGATCAGTACTTC	CASSIPSARGRPYDQYF
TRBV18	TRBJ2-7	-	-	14	TGTGCCAGCTCACCGCGGACAGTTACCTACGAGCAGTACTTC	CASSPRTVTYEQYF
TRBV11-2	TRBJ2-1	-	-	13	TGTGCCAGCAGCTTAGAAACCGGGGTTGAGCAGTTCTTC	CASSLETGVEQFF
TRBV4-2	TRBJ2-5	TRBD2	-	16	TGTGCCAGCAGCCAAGAGTGGGCTAGCGGGAGCGAGACCCAGTACTTC	CASSQEWASGSETQYF
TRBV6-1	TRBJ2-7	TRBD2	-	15	TGTGCCAGCAGTGAATGGGTCCAGGCGGGGGGCGAGCAGTACTTC	CASSEWVQAGGEQYF
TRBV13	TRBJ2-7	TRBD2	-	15	TGTGCCAGCAGCCCCCTCGCGGGAGACCCCTACGAGCAGTACTTC	CASSPLAGDPYEQYF
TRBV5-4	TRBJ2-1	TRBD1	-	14	TGTGCCAGCAGCGTGACAGGGTCCTACAATGAGCAGTTCTTC	CASSVTGSYNEQFF
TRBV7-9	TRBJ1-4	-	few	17	TGTGCCAGCAGCTTATTTTCCCTACTAAGCAAAAATGAAAAACTGTTTTTT	CASSLFSLLSKNEKLFF
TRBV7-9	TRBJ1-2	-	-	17	TGTGCCAGCAGCCCGTATGGGGGCAAAGAGTATGTTTATGGCTACACCTTC	CASSPYGGKEYVYGYTF
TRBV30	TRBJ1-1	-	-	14	TGTGCCTGGAGTGGAGGTTTGAGGAACACTGAAGCTTTCTTT	CAWSGGLRNTEAFF
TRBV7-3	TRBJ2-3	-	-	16	TGTGCCAGCAGCCCAGGGGCGGGAGTTGGCACAGATACGCAGTATTTT	CASSPGAGVGTDTQYF
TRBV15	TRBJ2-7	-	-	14	TGTGCCACCAGCGGGGGACAACCTCCCTACGAGCAGTACTTC	CATSGGQPPYEQYF
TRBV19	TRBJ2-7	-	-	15	TGTGCCAGTAGTAATAGCGGTGGTTCCTCCTACGAGCAGTACTTC	CASSNSGGSSYEQYF
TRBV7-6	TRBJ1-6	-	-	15	TGTGCCAGCAGCCCCTGGCAGGGGCGCAACTCACCCCTCCACTTT	CASSPWQGRNSPLHF
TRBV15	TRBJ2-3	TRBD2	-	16	TGTGCCACCAGCGAGGGGACTAGCGGATTCACAGATACGCAGTATTTT	CATSEGTSGFTDTQYF
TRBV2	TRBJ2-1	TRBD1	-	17	TGTGCCAGCAGAGATAACCACAGGGGCAGCGATTGCAATGAGCAGTTCTTC	CASRDNHRGSDCNEQFF
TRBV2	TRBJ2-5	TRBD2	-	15	TGTGCCAGCAGTGGGTTAGCGGGGGTCCAAGAGACCCAGTACTTC	CASSGLAGVQETQYF
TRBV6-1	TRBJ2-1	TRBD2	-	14	TGTGCCAGCGGGACGGGGGGGCGCTACAATGAGCAGTTCTTC	CASGTGGRYNEQFF
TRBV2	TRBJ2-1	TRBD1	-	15	TGTGCCAGCAGTCACAGGGGGCAGGGAGGGAATGAGCAGTTCTTC	CASSHRGQGGNEQFF
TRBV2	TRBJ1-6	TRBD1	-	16	TGTGCCAGCAGAAGAGACAGGGGGTCCTATAATTCACCCCTCCACTTT	CASRRDRGSYNSPLHF
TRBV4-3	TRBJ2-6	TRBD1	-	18	TGCGCCAGCAGCCGGCGGGACAGGGGGCCCCCTGGGGCCAACGTCCTGACTTTC	CASSRRDRGPPGANVLTF
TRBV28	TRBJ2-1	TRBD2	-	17	TGTGCCAGCAGTCTAGGACTAGCGGGAAGCTCCTACAATGAGCAGTTCTTC	CASSLGLAGSSYNEQFF
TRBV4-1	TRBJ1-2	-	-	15	TGCGCCAGCAGCCAAGATCGGGGTGTTGGCTATGGCTACACCTTC	CASSQDRGVGYGYTF
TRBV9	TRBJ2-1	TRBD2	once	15	TGTGCCAGCAGCGCGGGACTAGCGGGAACGTATGAGCAGTTCTTC	CASSAGLAGTYEQFF
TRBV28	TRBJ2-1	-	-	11	TGTGCCAGCAGTTCGACAGGACAAGGATTCTTC	CASSSTGQGFF
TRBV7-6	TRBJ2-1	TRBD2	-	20	TGTGCCAGCAGTTTAGGGACTAGCGGGACTACGGTTAGCTCCTACAATGAGCAGTTCTTC	CASSLGTSGTTVSSYNEQFF
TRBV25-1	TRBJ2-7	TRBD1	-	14	TGTGCCAGCAGTGAGTCCGGGACAGGCTACGAGCAGTACTTC	CASSESGTGYEQYF
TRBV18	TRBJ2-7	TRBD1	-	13	TGTGCCAGCTCACTTTCACAGGGGTTCGAGCAGTACTTC	CASSLSQGFEQYF
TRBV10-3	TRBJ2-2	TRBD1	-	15	TGTGCCATCAGCGACAGGGGGCCGAACACCGGGGAGCTGTTTTTT	CAISDRGPNTGELFF
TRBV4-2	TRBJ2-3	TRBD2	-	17	TGTGCCAGCAGCCAAGGGACCGGGACTAGCGGATTCGATACGCAGTATTTT	CASSQGTGTSGFDTQYF
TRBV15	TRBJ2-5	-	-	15	TGTGCCACCAGCCGACGGGACAACCCCGGGGAGACCCAGTACTTC	CATSRRDNPGETQYF
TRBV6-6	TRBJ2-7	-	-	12	TGTGCCAGCAGCCCCTCCCACTACGAGCAGTACTTC	CASSPSHYEQYF
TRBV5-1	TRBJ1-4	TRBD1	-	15	TGCGCCAGCAGCGGTCGGACAGGGAGTAGGGAAAAACTGTTTTTT	CASSGRTGSREKLFF
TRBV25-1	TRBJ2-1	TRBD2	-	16	TGTGCCAGCAGTGATTCCCTTCTAGCGGACCACAATGAGCAGTTCTTC	CASSDSLLADHNEQFF
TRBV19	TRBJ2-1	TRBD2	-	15	TGTGCCAGTAGCGGACTAGCGGCATCCTACAATAAGCAGTTCTTC	CASSGLAASYNKQFF
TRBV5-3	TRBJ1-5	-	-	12	TGTGCCAGAAGCACTCGGGGTCAGCCCCAGCATTTT	CARSTRGQPQHF
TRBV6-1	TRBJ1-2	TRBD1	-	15	TGTGCCAGCAGTGCCCCCGGGACAGGGACGTTTGGCTACACCTTC	CASSAPGTGTFGYTF
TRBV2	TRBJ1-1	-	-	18	TGTGCCAGCAGTTTTATAGGATTAGGTGGGCAGAAGAACACTGAAGCTTTCTTT	CASSFIGLGGQKNTEAFF
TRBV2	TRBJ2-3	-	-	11	TGTGCCAGCTCTAGCAGCACTACGCAGTATTTT	CASSSSTTQYF
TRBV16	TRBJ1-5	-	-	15	TGTGCCAGCAGCGAGGGTGGATACGGGGGGCAGCCCCAGCATTTT	CASSEGGYGGQPQHF
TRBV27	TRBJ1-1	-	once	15	TGTGCCAGCAGTTTAACCAGGGTTGGTAACACTGAAGCTTTCTTT	CASSLTRVGNTEAFF